The 24 T cell receptor beta chains below come from one sample, sequenced in a study of Ad26.COV2.S vaccination and SARS-CoV-2 variants. Treatment meaning: around 19 received Ad26.COV2.S at low or high dose, single or two shots; 5 received placebo; per-sample allocation not given. Repertoires come from day 63 after the first vaccine or placebo injection. Assay used: immunoSEQ multiplex PCR; TCRdb lists only in-frame clones, some missing. The sample carries hundreds of thousands of clones, roughly 90% recorded once. The sequencing here drew on peripheral blood, taken in a trial of Ad26.COV2.S vaccine versus placebo. The receptors stem from a person between 18 and 65 years old who received the Ad26.COV2.S COVID-19 vaccine or a placebo.

The chain carries TRBV19 and TRBJ1-4, with D hard to call. The V gene's germline CDR1 is LNHDA and CDR2 SQIVND (reference sequence). The V end lost 6 bases, the J end lost 4 bases, and 6 bases lay between the germline ends. The CDR3 contains 12 residues. CDR3: CASSRDNEKLFF. The CDR3 DNA is TGTGCCAGTAGCCGGGATAATGAAAAACTGTTTTTT.

This clone has at least ten counts. The chain uses TRBV18 and TRBJ2-1; the match to TRBD2 covers 13 bases. Trimming at V came to 5 bases and at J to 13 bases, leaving 8 bases not matched to a gene. This CDR3 has 14 residues. Germline V CDR1 and CDR2: KGHSH, LQKENI. This CDR3 is CASSAGLAGWGQFF. The CDR3 coding sequence is TGTGCCAGCTCAGCGGGACTAGCGGGATGGGGTCAGTTCTTC.

The J gene is TRBJ1-2, the V gene TRBV2; no clear D gene. From germline, CDR1 is SNHLY and CDR2 FYNNEI. CDR3 size: 12 residues. V lost 6 bases, J lost 4 bases, and 9 bases lay in between. The CDR3 is CASRTSPYGYTF. The CDR3 DNA follows: TGTGCCAGCAGGACGAGTCCCTATGGCTACACCTTC.

The V gene is TRBV19, the J gene TRBJ1-5; 9 bases agree with TRBD1. The CDR3 length is 15 residues. Trimming cost V 5 bases and J 2 bases; bases outside gene matches: 4. Per germline, CDR1 LNHDA and CDR2 SQIVND (reference sequence). The DNA of the CDR3 is TGTGCCAGTAGTCCCCGGGACAGGGGCAATCAGCCCCAGCATTTT. As protein: CASSPRDRGNQPQHF.

The count of this clone is one. The V gene is TRBV10-3, the J gene TRBJ2-1, with 7 nucleotides matching TRBD2. This CDR3 region has 18 residues. CDR1 ENHRY and CDR2 SYGVKD come from the germline V gene. V dropped 6 bases and J dropped 3; count of bases not matched to a gene: 17. The CDR3 DNA follows: TGTGCCATCAGGGTAAACCCTGGAGGGGAGGGCATCTACAATGAGCAGTTCTTC. Encoded protein: CAIRVNPGGEGIYNEQFF.

This clone was observed once. The CDR3 DNA reads TGTGCCACCAGTGACTCAAAACTAGCGGGAGTGGCAGATACGCAGTATTTT. It encodes CATSDSKLAGVADTQYF. The V call is TRBV24-1, the J call TRBJ2-3, with 11 bases identical to TRBD2. CDR1 is KGHDR and CDR2 is SFDVKD in the germline V gene. There are 17 residues in the CDR3. V dropped 4 bases and J dropped 4; count of bases not matched to a gene: 9.

V gene TRBV6-6 combines with J gene TRBJ2-7; D is uncertain. The CDR3 extends over 13 amino acids. Germline loops: CDR1 MNHNY, CDR2 SVGAGI (reference sequence). Trimming removed 2 bases at V and 5 bases at J, with 10 bases between. The CDR3 nucleotides are TGTGCCAGCAGTTACGAACAGTTCCACGAGCAGTACTTC. Protein product: CASSYEQFHEQYF.

This sequence joins TRBV30 and TRBJ2-7, with a weak D call TRBD1 (5 bases). The CDR3 has 14 residues. The germline gives CDR1 GTSNPN, CDR2 SVGIG (reference sequence). The V end lost 4 bases, the J end lost 3 bases, and 16 bases lay between the germline ends. The CDR3 coding sequence is TGTGCCTGGAAACGTGGGCAGGGAAGCTACGAGCAGTACTTC. It specifies CAWKRGQGSYEQYF.

The rearrangement links TRBV4-2 to TRBJ2-1, with 7 bases lining up with TRBD2. The CDR3 totals 15 residues. V trimming: 4 bases; J trimming: 8 bases; junction bases outside the gene matches: 11. CDR1 LGHNA and CDR2 YNFKEQ come from the germline V gene. CDR3 nucleotides: TGTGCCAGCAGCCTCCCCGGGGGGAGAGCCGATGAGCAGTTCTTC. Translating gives CASSLPGGRADEQFF.

The table lists this clone with a few counts. The genes are TRBV19 and TRBJ1-4, with a possible D match to TRBD1 (6 bases). V lost 8 bases and J 4 bases, leaving 14 bases between the germline ends. The CDR3 consists of 14 residues. Germline loops: CDR1 LNHDA, CDR2 SQIVND (reference sequence). The CDR3 loop is CASSGQNLNEKLFF. In DNA, the CDR3 is TGTGCCAGTTCTGGACAGAACCTTAATGAAAAACTGTTTTTT.

This clone was detected once. The chain couples TRBV30 to TRBJ2-2; D may be TRBD2 (6 bases). V gave up 5 bases and J gave up 5 bases, with 15 bases separating them. There are 14 residues in the CDR3. Germline V gene sequence: CDR1 GTSNPN, CDR2 SVGIG (reference sequence). The CDR3 bases are TGTGCCTGGGCTCGGGACTCCCAAACCGGGGAGCTGTTTTTT. This gives the protein CAWARDSQTGELFF.

The chain links TRBV20-1 to TRBJ2-3; D might be TRBD1 or TRBD2, each matching 5 bases. The germline V and J ends were trimmed by 6 bases and 2 bases, with 18 bases remaining between them. This CDR3 spans 15 amino acids. The germline gives CDR1 DFQATT, CDR2 SNEGSKA (reference sequence). CDR3 in DNA: TGCAGTGCCAGTCCCCGGGACGCATACACAGATACGCAGTATTTT. Its protein product is CSASPRDAYTDTQYF.

The chain couples TRBV24-1 to TRBJ2-1; 7 positions agree with TRBD2. The V gene end was trimmed by 4 bases and the J gene end by 2 bases; junction bases not matched to a gene: 7. Germline loops: CDR1 KGHDR, CDR2 SFDVKD. This CDR3 has 16 residues. The CDR3 bases are TGTGCCACCAGTGACCCCGGACTAGGCCCCTACAATGAGCAGTTCTTC. This translates into CATSDPGLGPYNEQFF.

This clone was detected many times. This rearrangement joins TRBV7-8 to TRBJ1-1; TRBD1 matches at 8 bases. Per the germline V gene, CDR1 is SGHVS and CDR2 is FQNEAQ. The J segment lost 4 bases and the V segment lost 0 bases, leaving 4 bases of the junction unmatched. This CDR3 is 15 amino acids long. The CDR3 DNA follows: TGTGCCAGCAGCTTAGCGCAGGGGGCGGTCACTGAAGCTTTCTTT. Its translation: CASSLAQGAVTEAFF.

This clone was counted a few times. This sequence joins TRBV5-4 and TRBJ1-2; no clear D. The V gene lost 5 bases and the J gene lost 8 bases, with 16 bases spanning the gap. Germline V gene sequence: CDR1 SGHNT, CDR2 YYREEE (reference sequence). The CDR3 is made up of 13 amino acids. CDR3 region: CASSSGTQYGYTF. The CDR3 nucleotides read TGTGCCAGCAGTTCAGGAACCCAGTACGGCTACACCTTC. Full variable domain (remainder filled in from reference TRBV5-4 and TRBJ1-2): ETGVTQSPTHLIKTRGQQVTLRCSSQSGHNTVSWYQQALGQGPQFIFQYYREEENGRGNFPPRFSGLQFPNYSSELNVNALELDDSALYLCASSSGTQYGYTFGSGTRLTVV.

The chain combines TRBV6-1 with TRBJ2-7; 11 bases are a match to TRBD1. From germline, CDR1 is MNHNS and CDR2 SASEGT. There are 16 residues in the CDR3. The ends lost 4 bases at V and 2 bases at J; junction bases unmatched: 7. As DNA, the CDR3 is TGTGCCAGCAGTGGGACCGGGACAGGGGGTACCTACGAGCAGTACTTC. It is translated as CASSGTGTGGTYEQYF.

This chain uses TRBV18 with TRBJ2-7; D possibly corresponds to TRBD1 (5 bases). The germline gives CDR1 KGHSH, CDR2 LQKENI. Between the trimmed V and J ends, which lost 3 bases and 3 bases, there was a span of 12 bases. The CDR3 contains 14 residues. The CDR3 protein is CASSPSDSSYEQYF. CDR3 bases: TGTGCCAGCTCACCCTCCGACAGCAGCTACGAGCAGTACTTC.

This clone was found a few times. Other DNA sequences in the sample encode the same CDR3. The chain has TRBV7-9 and TRBJ1-6, with D unresolved. Per the germline V gene, CDR1 is SEHNR and CDR2 is FQNEAQ (reference sequence). The CDR3 has 12 residues. Between the trimmed V and J ends, which lost 3 bases and 6 bases, there was a span of 3 bases. For the CDR3, the DNA is TGTGCCAGCAGCTTTAGTAATTCACCCCTCCACTTT. It yields the protein CASSFSNSPLHF. The complete variable domain, with remaining parts taken from reference TRBV7-9 and TRBJ1-6, reads DTGVSQNPRHKITKRGQNVTFRCDPISEHNRLYWYRQTLGQGPEFLTYFQNEAQLEKSRLLSDRFSAERPKGSFSTLEIQRTEQGDSAMYLCASSFSNSPLHFGNGTRLTVT.

In the case of this clone: The sample carries other DNA sequences with the same CDR3. This chain links TRBV30 with TRBJ2-7; D perhaps matches TRBD1 (5 bases). Trimming removed 3 bases at V and 0 bases at J, with 6 bases between. Germline V CDR1 and CDR2: GTSNPN, SVGIG (reference sequence). The CDR3 is 12 amino acids. The CDR3 protein is CAWSRDSYEQYF. The CDR3 DNA reads TGTGCCTGGAGCAGGGACTCCTACGAGCAGTACTTC.

The chain recombines TRBV7-2 with TRBJ2-2; 7 bases are shared with TRBD2. The J segment lost 2 bases and the V segment lost 3 bases, leaving 6 bases of the junction unmatched. Germline V gene sequence: CDR1 SGHTA, CDR2 FQGNSA. The CDR3 runs to 16 residues. Here the CDR3 DNA reads TGTGCCAGCAGCTTGGCCGGGACTACCAACACCGGGGAGCTGTTTTTT. It yields the protein CASSLAGTTNTGELFF.

The chain employs TRBV3-1 (or the pseudogene TRBV3-2) and TRBJ2-1, with 7 bases lining up with TRBD2. J was trimmed by 4 bases and V by 2 bases; bases with no gene match: 2. CDR3 length: 14 residues. Germline CDR1 and CDR2: LGHDT and YNNKEL (reference sequence). The CDR3 DNA sequence: TGTGCCAGCAGCCAACTAGCGGCATACAATGAGCAGTTCTTC. Protein: CASSQLAAYNEQFF.

The chain carries TRBV7-2 and TRBJ2-5; no firm D call. The CDR3 covers 14 residues. Between the trimmed V and J ends, which lost 3 bases and 5 bases, there was a span of 13 bases. CDR1 and CDR2 (germline): SGHTA, FQGNSA. CDR3 region: CASSLRLAMETQYF. CDR3 DNA sequence: TGTGCCAGCAGCTTGAGACTGGCGATGGAGACCCAGTACTTC.

This chain connects TRBV11-2 to TRBJ2-1, with no clear D. Germline V gives CDR1 SGHAT, CDR2 FQNNGV. This CDR3 comprises 11 residues. Trimming left V 0 bases short and J 10 bases short, with 4 bases between. CDR3 sequence (DNA): TGTGCCAGCAGCTTAGATTACGAGCAGTTCTTC. Translating it yields CASSLDYEQFF.

This chain uses TRBV3-1 (or the pseudogene TRBV3-2) with TRBJ1-2, with D tentatively TRBD1 (5 bases). The V gene lost 1 base and the J gene lost 9 bases, with 15 bases spanning the gap. There are 14 residues in the CDR3. Looked up from germline, CDR1 is LGHDT and CDR2 is YNNKEL (reference sequence). The CDR3 spells CASSQGAGLISYTF. In DNA form, the CDR3 reads TGTGCCAGCAGCCAAGGTGCAGGGCTTATAAGCTACACCTTC.